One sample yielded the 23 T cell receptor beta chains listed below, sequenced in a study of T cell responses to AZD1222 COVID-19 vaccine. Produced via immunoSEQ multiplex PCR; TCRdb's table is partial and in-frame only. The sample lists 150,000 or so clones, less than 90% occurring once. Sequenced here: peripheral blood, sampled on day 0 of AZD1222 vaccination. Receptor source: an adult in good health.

CDR3 DNA sequence: TGTGCCAGCAGCTTGGAGGGGACTCAGCCCCAGCATTTT. Its translation: CASSLEGTQPQHF. This chain links TRBV5-4 with TRBJ1-5, with D tentatively TRBD1 (5 bases). The ends were cut back, 0 bases at V and 6 bases at J, with 7 bases in the middle. The germline CDR1 and CDR2 sequences are SGHNT and YYREEE (reference sequence). The CDR3 has 13 amino acids. Using reference TRBV5-4 and TRBJ1-5 for the parts outside the CDR3, the full variable domain is ETGVTQSPTHLIKTRGQQVTLRCSSQSGHNTVSWYQQALGQGPQFIFQYYREEENGRGNFPPRFSGLQFPNYSSELNVNALELDDSALYLCASSLEGTQPQHFGDGTRLSIL.

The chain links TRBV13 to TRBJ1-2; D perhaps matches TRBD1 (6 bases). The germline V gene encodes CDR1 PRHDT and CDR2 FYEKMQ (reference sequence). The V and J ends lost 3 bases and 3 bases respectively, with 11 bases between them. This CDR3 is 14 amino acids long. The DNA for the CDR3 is TGTGCCAGCAGCTTTGGGGGGGCGGACTATGGCTACACCTTC. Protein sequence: CASSFGGADYGYTF.

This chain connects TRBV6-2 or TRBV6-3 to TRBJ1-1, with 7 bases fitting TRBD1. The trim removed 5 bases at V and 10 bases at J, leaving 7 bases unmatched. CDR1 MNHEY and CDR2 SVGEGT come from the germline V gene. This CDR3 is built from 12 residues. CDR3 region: CASSSTGVLAFF. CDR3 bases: TGTGCCAGCAGTAGCACAGGGGTATTAGCTTTCTTT.

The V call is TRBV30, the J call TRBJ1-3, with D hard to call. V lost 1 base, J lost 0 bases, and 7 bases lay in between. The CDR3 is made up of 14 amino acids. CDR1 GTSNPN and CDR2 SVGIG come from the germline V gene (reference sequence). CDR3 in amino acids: CAWSAGVSGNTIYF. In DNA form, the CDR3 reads TGTGCCTGGAGTGCCGGGGTCTCTGGAAACACCATATATTTT.

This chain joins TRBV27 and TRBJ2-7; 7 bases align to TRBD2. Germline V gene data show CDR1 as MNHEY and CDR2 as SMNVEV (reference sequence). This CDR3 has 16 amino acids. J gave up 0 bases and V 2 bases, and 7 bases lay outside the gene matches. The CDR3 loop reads CASSLPLAESSYEQYF. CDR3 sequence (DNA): TGTGCCAGCAGTTTACCGCTAGCGGAGAGCTCCTACGAGCAGTACTTC.

CDR3 sequence: CASSLGANNYGYTF. The CDR3 DNA reads as TGTGCCAGCAGCTTAGGGGCTAATAACTATGGCTACACCTTC. The chain joins TRBV7-2 to TRBJ1-2; D unclear. V shed 1 base and J shed 1 base, with 7 bases lying between them. Germline V gene data show CDR1 as SGHTA and CDR2 as FQGNSA. The CDR3 runs 14 residues.

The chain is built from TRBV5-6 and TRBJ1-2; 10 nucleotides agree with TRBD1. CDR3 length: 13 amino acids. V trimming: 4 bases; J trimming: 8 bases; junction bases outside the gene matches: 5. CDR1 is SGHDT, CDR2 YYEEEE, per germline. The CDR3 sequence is CASSVGTGEGYTF. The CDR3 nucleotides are TGTGCCAGCAGCGTCGGGACAGGGGAAGGCTACACCTTC.

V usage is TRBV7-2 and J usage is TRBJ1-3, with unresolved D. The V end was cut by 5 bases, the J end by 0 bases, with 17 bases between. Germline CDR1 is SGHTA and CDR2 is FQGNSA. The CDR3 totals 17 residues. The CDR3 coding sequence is TGTGCCAGCAGCCTGTCCGGCGCACACCTCTCTGGAAACACCATATATTTT. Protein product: CASSLSGAHLSGNTIYF. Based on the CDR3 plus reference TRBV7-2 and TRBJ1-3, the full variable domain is GAGVSQSPSNKVTEKGKDVELRCDPISGHTALYWYRQSLGQGLEFLIYFQGNSAPDKSGLPSDRFSAERTGGSVSTLTIQRTQQEDSAVYLCASSLSGAHLSGNTIYFGEGSWLTVV.

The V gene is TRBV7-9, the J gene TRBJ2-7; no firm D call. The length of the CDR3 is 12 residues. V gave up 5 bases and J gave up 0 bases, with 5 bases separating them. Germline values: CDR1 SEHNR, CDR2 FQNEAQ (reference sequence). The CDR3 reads CASSPASYEQYF. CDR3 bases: TGTGCCAGCAGCCCCGCCTCCTACGAGCAGTACTTC.

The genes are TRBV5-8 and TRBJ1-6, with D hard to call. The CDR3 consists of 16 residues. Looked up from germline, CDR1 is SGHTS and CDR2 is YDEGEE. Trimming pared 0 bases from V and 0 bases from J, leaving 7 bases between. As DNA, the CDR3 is TGTGCCAGCAGCTTGGGAGGCAGCTCCTATAATTCACCCCTCCACTTT. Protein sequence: CASSLGGSSYNSPLHF.

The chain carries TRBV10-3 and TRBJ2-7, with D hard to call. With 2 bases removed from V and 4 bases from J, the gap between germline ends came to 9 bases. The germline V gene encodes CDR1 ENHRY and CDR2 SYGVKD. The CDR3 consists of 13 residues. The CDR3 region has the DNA TGTGCCATCAGTGAGGCAGCCGATTACGAGCAGTACGTC. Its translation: CAISEAADYEQYV.

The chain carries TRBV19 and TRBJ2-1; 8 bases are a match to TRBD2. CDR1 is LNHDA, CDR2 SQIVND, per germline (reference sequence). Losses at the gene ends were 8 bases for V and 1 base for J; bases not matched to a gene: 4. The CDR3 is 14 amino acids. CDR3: CASQSSGSYNEQFF. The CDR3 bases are TGTGCCAGTCAGTCTAGCGGGTCCTACAATGAGCAGTTCTTC.

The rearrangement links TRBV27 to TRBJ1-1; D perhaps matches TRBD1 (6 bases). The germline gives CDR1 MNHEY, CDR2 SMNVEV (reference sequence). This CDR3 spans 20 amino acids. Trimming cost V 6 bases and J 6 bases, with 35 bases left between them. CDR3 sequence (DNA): TGTGCCAGCAGGCTGGGGATGGTTTTTTTGATGGACAGCATACCGTCTGAAGCTTTCTTT. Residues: CASRLGMVFLMDSIPSEAFF.

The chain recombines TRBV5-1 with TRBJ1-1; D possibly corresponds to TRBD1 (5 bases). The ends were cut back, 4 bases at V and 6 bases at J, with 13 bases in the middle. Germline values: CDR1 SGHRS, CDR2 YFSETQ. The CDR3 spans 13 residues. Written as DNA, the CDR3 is TGCGCCAGCAGCACGACAGTGGACGCTGAAGCTTTCTTT. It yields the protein CASSTTVDAEAFF.

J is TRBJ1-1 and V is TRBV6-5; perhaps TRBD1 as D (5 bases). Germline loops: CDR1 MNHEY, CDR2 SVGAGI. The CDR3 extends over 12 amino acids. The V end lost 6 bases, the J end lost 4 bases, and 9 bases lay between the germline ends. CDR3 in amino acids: CASSNRITEAFF. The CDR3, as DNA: TGTGCCAGCAGCAACAGGATCACTGAAGCTTTCTTT.

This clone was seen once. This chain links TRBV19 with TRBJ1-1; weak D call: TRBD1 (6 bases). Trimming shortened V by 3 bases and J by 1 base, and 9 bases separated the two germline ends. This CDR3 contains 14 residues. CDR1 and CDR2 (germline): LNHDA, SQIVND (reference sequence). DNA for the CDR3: TGTGCCAGTAGTATGGCAGGGGCGAACACTGAAGCTTTCTTT. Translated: CASSMAGANTEAFF. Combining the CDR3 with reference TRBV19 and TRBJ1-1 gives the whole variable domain DGGITQSPKYLFRKEGQNVTLSCEQNLNHDAMYWYRQDPGQGLRLIYYSQIVNDFQKGDIAEGYSVSREKKESFPLTVTSAQKNPTAFYLCASSMAGANTEAFFGQGTRLTVV.

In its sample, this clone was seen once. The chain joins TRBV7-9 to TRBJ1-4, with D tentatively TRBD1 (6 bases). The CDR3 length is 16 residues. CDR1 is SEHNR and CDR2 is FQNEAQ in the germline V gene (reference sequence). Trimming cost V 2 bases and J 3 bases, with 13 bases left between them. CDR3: CASSLTQGLANEKLFF. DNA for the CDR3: TGTGCCAGCAGCTTAACTCAGGGGTTGGCTAATGAAAAACTGTTTTTT.

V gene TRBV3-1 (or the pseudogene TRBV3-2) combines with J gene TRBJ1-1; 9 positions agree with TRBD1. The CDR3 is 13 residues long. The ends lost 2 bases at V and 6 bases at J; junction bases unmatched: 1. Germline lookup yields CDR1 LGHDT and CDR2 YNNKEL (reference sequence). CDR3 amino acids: CASSQHRGPEAFF. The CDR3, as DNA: TGTGCCAGCAGCCAACACAGGGGGCCTGAAGCTTTCTTT.

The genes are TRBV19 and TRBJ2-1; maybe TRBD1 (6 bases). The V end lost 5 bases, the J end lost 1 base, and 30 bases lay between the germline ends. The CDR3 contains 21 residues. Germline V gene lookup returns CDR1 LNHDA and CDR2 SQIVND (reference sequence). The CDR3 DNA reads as TGTGCCAGTAGTCTTCACATAGGGGGACGGCGAATCTCAGTGTCCTACAATGAGCAGTTCTTC. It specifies CASSLHIGGRRISVSYNEQFF.

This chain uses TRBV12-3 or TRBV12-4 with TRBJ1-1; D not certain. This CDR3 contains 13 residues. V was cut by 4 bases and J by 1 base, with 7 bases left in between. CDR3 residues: CASSYTWNTEAFF. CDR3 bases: TGTGCCAGCAGTTATACATGGAACACTGAAGCTTTCTTT.

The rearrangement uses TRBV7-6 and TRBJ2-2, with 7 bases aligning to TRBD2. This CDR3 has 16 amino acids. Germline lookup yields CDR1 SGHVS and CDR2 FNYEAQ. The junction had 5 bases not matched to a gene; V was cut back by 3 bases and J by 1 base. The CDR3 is CASSFLSGENTGELFF. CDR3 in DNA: TGTGCCAGCAGCTTTCTAAGCGGGGAGAACACCGGGGAGCTGTTTTTT.

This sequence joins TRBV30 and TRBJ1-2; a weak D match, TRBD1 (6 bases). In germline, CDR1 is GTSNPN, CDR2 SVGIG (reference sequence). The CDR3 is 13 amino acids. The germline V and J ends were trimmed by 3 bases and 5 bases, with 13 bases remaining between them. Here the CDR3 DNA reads TGTGCCTGGAGCGGAGGGGGTCCTTATGGCTACACCTTC. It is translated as CAWSGGGPYGYTF.

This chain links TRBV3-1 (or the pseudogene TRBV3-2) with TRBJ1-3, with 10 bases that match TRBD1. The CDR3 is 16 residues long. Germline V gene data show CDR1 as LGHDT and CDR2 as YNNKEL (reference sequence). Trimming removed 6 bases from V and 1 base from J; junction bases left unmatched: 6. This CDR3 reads CASSRQGAISGNTIYF. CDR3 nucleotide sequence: TGTGCCAGCAGTAGACAGGGGGCGATTTCTGGAAACACCATATATTTT.